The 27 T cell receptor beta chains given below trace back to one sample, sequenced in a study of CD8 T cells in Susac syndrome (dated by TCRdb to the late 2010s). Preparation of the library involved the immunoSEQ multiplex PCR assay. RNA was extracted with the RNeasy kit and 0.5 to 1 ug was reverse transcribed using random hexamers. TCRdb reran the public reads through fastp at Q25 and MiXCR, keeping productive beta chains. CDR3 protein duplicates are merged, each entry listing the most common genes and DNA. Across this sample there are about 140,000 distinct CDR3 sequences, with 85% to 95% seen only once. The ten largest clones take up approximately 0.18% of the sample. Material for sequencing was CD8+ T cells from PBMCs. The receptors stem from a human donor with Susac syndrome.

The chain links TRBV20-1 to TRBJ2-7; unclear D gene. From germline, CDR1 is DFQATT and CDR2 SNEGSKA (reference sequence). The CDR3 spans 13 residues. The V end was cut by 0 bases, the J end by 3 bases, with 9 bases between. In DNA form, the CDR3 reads TGCAGTGCTAGAGAGCCCCCCGGCTACGAGCAGTACTTC. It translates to CSAREPPGYEQYF.

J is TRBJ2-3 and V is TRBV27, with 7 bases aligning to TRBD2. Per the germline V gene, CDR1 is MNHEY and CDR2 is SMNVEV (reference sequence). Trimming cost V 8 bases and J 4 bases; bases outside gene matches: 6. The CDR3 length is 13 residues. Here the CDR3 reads CASETSFPDTQYF. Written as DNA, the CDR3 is TGTGCCAGCGAGACTAGCTTCCCAGATACGCAGTATTTT.

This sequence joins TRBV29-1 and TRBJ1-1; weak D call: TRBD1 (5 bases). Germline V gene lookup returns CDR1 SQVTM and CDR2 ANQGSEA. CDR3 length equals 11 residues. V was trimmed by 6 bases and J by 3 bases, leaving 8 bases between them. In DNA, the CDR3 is TGCAGCGTGCCAGGGTACACTGAAGCTTTCTTT. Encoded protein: CSVPGYTEAFF.

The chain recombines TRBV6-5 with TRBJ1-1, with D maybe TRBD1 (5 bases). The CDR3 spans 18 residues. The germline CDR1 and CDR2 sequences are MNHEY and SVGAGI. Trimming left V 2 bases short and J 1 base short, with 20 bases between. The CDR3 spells CASSYTRLVQGPNTEAFF. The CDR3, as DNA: TGTGCCAGCAGTTACACCCGATTGGTGCAGGGCCCGAACACTGAAGCTTTCTTT.

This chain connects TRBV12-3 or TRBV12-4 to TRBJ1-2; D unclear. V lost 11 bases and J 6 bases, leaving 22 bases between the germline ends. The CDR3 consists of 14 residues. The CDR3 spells CASTLAPGVNGYTF. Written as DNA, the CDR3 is TGTGCCTCCACCCTCGCCCCCGGGGTTAATGGCTACACCTTC.

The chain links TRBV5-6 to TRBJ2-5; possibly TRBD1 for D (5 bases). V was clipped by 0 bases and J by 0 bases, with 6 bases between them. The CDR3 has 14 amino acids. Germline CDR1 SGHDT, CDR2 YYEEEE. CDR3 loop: CASSLAGNQETQYF. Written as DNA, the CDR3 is TGTGCCAGCAGCTTGGCAGGGAACCAAGAGACCCAGTACTTC.

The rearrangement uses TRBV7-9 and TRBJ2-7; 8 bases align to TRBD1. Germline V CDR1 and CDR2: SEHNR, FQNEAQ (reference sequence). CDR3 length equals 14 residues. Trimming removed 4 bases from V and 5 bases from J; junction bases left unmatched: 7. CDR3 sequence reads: CASSSQDRAHEQYF. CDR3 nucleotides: TGTGCCAGCAGCTCACAGGACAGGGCCCACGAGCAGTACTTC.

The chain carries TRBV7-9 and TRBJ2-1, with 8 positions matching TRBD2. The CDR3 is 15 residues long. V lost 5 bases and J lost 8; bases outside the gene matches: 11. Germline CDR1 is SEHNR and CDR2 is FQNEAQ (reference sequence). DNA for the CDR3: TGTGCCAGCAGCCGGCCGTGGGGACTAGAAGATGAGCAGTTCTTC. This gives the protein CASSRPWGLEDEQFF. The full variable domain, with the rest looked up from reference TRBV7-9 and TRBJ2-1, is DTGVSQNPRHKITKRGQNVTFRCDPISEHNRLYWYRQTLGQGPEFLTYFQNEAQLEKSRLLSDRFSAERPKGSFSTLEIQRTEQGDSAMYLCASSRPWGLEDEQFFGPGTRLTVL.

CDR3 amino acids: CAWRAFRGRTSDTQYF. CDR3 nucleotide sequence: TGTGCCTGGAGGGCCTTTAGGGGGCGAACCTCAGATACGCAGTATTTT. The chain couples TRBV30 to TRBJ2-3; 7 nucleotides agree with TRBD1. This CDR3 region has 16 residues. In germline, CDR1 is GTSNPN, CDR2 SVGIG (reference sequence). The trim removed 3 bases at V and 4 bases at J, leaving 13 bases unmatched.

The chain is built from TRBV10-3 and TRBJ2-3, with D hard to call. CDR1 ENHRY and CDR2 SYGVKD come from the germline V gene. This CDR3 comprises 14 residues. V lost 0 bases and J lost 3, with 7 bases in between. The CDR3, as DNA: TGTGCCATCAGTGAGTCTACCTGGACAGATACGCAGTATTTT. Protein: CAISESTWTDTQYF.

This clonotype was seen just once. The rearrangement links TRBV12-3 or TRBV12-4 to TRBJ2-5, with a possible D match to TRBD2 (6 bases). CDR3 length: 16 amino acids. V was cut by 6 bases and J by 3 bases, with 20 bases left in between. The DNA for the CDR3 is TGTGCCAGCAGCGACGCGGCGGGGAGTAGTGAAGAGACCCAGTACTTC. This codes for CASSDAAGSSEETQYF.

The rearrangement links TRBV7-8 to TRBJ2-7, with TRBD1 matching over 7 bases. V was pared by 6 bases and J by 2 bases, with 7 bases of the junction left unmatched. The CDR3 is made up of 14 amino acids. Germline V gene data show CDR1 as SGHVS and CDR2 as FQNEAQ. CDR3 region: CASRGQLKPYEQYF. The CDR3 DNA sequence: TGTGCCAGCAGGGGACAGTTAAAGCCCTACGAGCAGTACTTC.

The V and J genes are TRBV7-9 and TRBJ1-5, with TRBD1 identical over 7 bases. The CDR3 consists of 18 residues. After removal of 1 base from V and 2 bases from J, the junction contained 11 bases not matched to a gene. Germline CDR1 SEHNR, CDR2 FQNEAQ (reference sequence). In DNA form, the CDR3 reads TGTGCCAGCAGCTTAGGGGGGACAGAGTCCATGGGCAATCAGCCCCAGCATTTT. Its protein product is CASSLGGTESMGNQPQHF.

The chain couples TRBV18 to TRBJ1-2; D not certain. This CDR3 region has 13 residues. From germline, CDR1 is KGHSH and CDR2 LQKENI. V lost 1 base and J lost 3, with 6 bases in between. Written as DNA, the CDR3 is TGTGCCAGCTCACCACGGCAGGACTATGGCTACACCTTC. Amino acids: CASSPRQDYGYTF.

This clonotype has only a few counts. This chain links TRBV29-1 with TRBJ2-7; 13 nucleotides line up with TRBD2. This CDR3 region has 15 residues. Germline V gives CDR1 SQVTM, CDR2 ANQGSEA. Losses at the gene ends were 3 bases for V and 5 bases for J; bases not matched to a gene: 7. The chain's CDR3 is CSVDRAGLAGDEQYF. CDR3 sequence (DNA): TGCAGCGTTGACCGGGCCGGACTAGCGGGAGACGAGCAGTACTTC.

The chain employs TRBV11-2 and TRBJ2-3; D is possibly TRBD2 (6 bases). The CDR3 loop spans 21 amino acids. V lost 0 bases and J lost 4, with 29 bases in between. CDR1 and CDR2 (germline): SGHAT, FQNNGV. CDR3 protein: CASSLDSPHVAGRGPADTQYF. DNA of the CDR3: TGTGCCAGCAGCTTAGATAGCCCTCATGTTGCGGGGCGGGGACCCGCAGATACGCAGTATTTT.

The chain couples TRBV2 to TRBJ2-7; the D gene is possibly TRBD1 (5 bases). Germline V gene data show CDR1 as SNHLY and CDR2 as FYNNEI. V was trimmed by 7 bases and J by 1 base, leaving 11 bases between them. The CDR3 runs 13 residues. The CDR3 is CASNSGMSYEQYF. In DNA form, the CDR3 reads TGTGCCAGCAACTCAGGGATGTCCTACGAGCAGTACTTC.

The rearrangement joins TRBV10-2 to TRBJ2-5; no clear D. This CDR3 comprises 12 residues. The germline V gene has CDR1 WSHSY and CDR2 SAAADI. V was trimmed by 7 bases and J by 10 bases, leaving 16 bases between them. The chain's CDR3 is CASNHDEYGQYF. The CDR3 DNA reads TGCGCCAGCAATCATGACGAGTATGGCCAGTACTTC.

This CDR3 reads CASSQESRQGYEQYF. In DNA, the CDR3 is TGCGCCAGCAGCCAAGAGAGTCGGCAGGGCTACGAGCAGTACTTC. The V gene is TRBV4-1, the J gene TRBJ2-7; possible D gene TRBD1, 5 bases. Trimming pared 0 bases from V and 3 bases from J, leaving 12 bases between. Germline V gene lookup returns CDR1 MGHRA and CDR2 YSYEKL. This CDR3 comprises 15 residues.

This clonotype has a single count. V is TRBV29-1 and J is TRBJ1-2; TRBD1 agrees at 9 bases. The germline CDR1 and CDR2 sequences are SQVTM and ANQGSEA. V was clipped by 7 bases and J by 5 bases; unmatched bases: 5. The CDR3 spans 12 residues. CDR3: CSAGTGIYGYTF. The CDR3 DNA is TGCAGCGCTGGGACAGGGATTTATGGCTACACCTTC.

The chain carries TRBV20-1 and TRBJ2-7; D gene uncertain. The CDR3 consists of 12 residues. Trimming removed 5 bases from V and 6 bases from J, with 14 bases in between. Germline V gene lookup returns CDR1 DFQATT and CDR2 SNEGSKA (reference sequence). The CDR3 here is CSASGERSEQYF. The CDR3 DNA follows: TGCAGTGCTTCCGGAGAACGTAGCGAGCAGTACTTC.

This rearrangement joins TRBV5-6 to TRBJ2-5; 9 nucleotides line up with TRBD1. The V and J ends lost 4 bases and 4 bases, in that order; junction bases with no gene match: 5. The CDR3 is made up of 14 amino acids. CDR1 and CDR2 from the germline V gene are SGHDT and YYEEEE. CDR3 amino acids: CASSATGGPETQYF. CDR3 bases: TGTGCCAGCAGCGCAACAGGGGGCCCAGAGACCCAGTACTTC.

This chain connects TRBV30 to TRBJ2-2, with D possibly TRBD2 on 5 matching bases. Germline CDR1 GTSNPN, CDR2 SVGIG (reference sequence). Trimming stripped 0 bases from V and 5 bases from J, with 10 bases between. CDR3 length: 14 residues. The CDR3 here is CAWSVLARTGELFF. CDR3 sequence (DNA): TGTGCCTGGAGTGTTTTAGCGAGAACCGGGGAGCTGTTTTTT.

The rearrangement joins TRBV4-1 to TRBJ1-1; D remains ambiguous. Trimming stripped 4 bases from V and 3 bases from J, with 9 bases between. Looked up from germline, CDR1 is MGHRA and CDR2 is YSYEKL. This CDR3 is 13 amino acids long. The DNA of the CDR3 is TGCGCCAGCAGCCCCGCCGGGTACACTGAAGCTTTCTTT. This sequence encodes CASSPAGYTEAFF.

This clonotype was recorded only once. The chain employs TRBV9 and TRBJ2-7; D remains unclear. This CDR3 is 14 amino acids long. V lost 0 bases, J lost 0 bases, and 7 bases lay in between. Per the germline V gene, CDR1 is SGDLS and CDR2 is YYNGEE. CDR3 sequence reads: CASSVGPFSYEQYF. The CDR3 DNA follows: TGTGCCAGCAGCGTAGGCCCGTTCTCCTACGAGCAGTACTTC.

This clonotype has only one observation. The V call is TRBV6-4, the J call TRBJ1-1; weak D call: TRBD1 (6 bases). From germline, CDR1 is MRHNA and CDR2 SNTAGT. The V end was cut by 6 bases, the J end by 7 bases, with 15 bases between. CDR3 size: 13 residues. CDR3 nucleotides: TGTGCCAGCAGGGGGACAAAAAGCTATGAAGCTTTCTTT. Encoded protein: CASRGTKSYEAFF.

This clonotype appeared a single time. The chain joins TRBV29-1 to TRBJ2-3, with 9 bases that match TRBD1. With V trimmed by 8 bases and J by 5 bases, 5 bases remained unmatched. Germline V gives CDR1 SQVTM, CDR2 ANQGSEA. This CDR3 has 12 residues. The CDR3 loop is CSIPTGGDTQYF. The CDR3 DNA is TGCAGCATCCCGACAGGGGGAGATACGCAGTATTTT.